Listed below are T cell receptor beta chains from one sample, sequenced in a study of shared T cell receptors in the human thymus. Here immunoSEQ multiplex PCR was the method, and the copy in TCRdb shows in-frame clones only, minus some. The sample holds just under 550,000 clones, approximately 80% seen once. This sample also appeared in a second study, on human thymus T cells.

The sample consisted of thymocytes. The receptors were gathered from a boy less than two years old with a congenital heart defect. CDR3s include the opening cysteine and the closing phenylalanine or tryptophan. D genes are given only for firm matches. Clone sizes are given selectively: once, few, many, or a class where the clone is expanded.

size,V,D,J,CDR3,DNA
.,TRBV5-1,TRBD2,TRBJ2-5,CASRDLAGGRETQYF,TGCGCCAGCAGGGATCTAGCGGGAGGGCGAGAGACCCAGTACTTC
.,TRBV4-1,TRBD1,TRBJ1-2,CASSQDAGRTGMNYGYTF,TGCGCCAGCAGCCAAGATGCGGGGCGGACAGGGATGAACTATGGCTACACCTTC
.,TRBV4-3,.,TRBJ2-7,CASSRGGGSYEQYF,TGCGCCAGCAGCCGCGGGGGCGGGTCCTACGAGCAGTACTTC
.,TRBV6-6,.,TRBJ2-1,CASSRQEPMEQFF,TGTGCCAGCAGTAGGCAGGAACCAATGGAGCAGTTCTTC
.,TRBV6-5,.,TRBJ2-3,CASSYRLERMTDTQYF,TGTGCCAGCAGTTACCGGCTAGAAAGGATGACAGATACGCAGTATTTT
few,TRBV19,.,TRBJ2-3,CASSIRPVTDTQYF,TGTGCCAGTAGTATTCGTCCGGTGACAGATACGCAGTATTTT
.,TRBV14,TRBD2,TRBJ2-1,CASSPREREDHNEQFF,TGTGCCAGCAGCCCGCGCGAACGGGAGGATCACAATGAGCAGTTCTTC
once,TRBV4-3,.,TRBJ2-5,CASSQDVERDQETQYF,TGCGCCAGCAGCCAAGATGTCGAACGGGACCAAGAGACCCAGTACTTC
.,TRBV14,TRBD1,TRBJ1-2,CASSPRDRDGGGYTF,TGTGCCAGCAGCCCCCGGGACAGGGATGGCGGTGGCTACACCTTC
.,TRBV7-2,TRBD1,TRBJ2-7,CASSLKQGGGEQYF,TGTGCCAGCAGCTTAAAACAGGGGGGCGGAGAGCAGTACTTC
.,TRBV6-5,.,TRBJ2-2,CASSYSGQENTGELFF,TGTGCCAGCAGTTACTCAGGCCAGGAGAACACCGGGGAGCTGTTTTTT
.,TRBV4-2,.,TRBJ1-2,CASSQEYRAYGYTF,TGTGCCAGCAGCCAAGAATACAGAGCCTATGGCTACACCTTC
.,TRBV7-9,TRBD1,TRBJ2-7,CASSPMVGAGGVDCEQYF,TGTGCCAGCAGCCCGATGGTGGGGGCAGGGGGAGTTGATTGCGAGCAGTACTTC
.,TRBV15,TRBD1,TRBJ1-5,CATSRATGYGSNQPQHF,TGTGCCACCAGCAGAGCGACAGGGTACGGGAGCAATCAGCCCCAGCATTTT
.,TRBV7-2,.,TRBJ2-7,CASRQRGWGFYEQYF,TGTGCCAGCAGGCAAAGGGGGTGGGGTTTCTACGAGCAGTACTTC
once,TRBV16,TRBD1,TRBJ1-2,CASSQTSGTGIYGYTF,TGTGCCAGCAGCCAAACCTCCGGGACAGGGATCTATGGCTACACCTTC
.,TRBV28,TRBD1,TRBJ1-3,CASIAEGARARSGNTIYF,TGTGCCAGCATTGCGGAGGGGGCGCGGGCGAGGTCTGGAAACACCATATATTTT
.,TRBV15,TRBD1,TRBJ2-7,CATSRDRGLWAYEQYF,TGTGCCACCAGCAGGGACAGGGGATTGTGGGCCTACGAGCAGTACTTC
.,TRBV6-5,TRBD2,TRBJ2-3,CATNPGGTDTQYF,TGTGCCACGAATCCGGGAGGAACAGATACGCAGTATTTT
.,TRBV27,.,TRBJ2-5,CASSLDSQETQYF,TGTGCCAGCAGTCTAGACAGCCAAGAGACCCAGTACTTC
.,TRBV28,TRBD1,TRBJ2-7,CASSLRVGQGIIYEQYF,TGTGCCAGCAGTTTAAGGGTGGGACAGGGGATTATCTACGAGCAGTACTTC
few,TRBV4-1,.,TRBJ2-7,CASSQDGRRVEQYF,TGCGCCAGCAGCCAAGATGGGCGGCGGGTCGAGCAGTACTTC
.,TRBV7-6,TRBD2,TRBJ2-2,CASSLARTRDTGELFF,TGTGCCAGCAGCTTAGCTCGGACTAGGGACACCGGGGAGCTGTTTTTT
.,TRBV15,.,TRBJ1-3,CATSRVARGIGNTIYF,TGTGCCACCAGCAGAGTGGCCAGGGGTATTGGAAACACCATATATTTT
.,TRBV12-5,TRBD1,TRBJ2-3,CASVWDRGADTQYF,TGTGCTAGTGTTTGGGACAGGGGGGCAGATACGCAGTATTTT
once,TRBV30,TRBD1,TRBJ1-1,CAWSVRDSEAFF,TGTGCCTGGAGTGTAAGGGACAGCGAAGCTTTCTTT
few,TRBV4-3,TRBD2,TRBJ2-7,CASSRHLAASYEQYF,TGCGCCAGCAGCCGACATCTAGCGGCGTCCTACGAGCAGTACTTC
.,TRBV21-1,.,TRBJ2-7,CASSKEKGSLGNEQYF,TGTGCCAGCAGCAAAGAAAAAGGCAGCCTAGGTAACGAGCAGTACTTC
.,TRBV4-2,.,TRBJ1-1,CASSQDSEVSFF,TGTGCCAGCAGCCAAGACTCAGAGGTTTCTTTCTTT
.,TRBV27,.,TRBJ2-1,CASRKLGRSSYNEQFF,TGTGCCAGCAGGAAACTCGGAAGGAGCTCCTACAATGAGCAGTTCTTC
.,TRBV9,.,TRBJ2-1,CASSVSHEQFF,TGTGCCAGCAGCGTGAGCCATGAGCAGTTCTTC
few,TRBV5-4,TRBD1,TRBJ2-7,CASSRDRGNYEQYF,TGTGCCAGCAGCCGGGACAGGGGAAACTACGAGCAGTACTTC
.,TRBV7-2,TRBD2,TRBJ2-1,CASSLGGSGRYNEQFF,TGTGCCAGCAGCTTAGGGGGTAGCGGGAGGTACAATGAGCAGTTCTTC
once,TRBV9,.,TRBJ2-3,CASSVRDSNTDTQYF,TGTGCCAGCAGCGTCCGGGACTCAAACACAGATACGCAGTATTTT
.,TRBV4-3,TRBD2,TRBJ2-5,CASSPSYKREGQEETQYF,TGCGCCAGCAGCCCCAGCTACAAGCGGGAGGGCCAGGAAGAGACCCAGTACTTC
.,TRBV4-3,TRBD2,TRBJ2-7,CASSHRTSDIYEQYF,TGCGCCAGCAGCCACCGGACTAGCGATATCTACGAGCAGTACTTC
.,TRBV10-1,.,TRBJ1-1,CASSARRGSEAFF,TGCGCCAGCAGTGCCAGGAGGGGTTCTGAAGCTTTCTTT
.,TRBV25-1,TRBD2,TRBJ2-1,CASSEWASGLYNEQFF,TGTGCCAGCAGTGAATGGGCTAGCGGGCTCTACAATGAGCAGTTCTTC
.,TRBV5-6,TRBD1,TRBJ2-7,CASSVVDRGNEQYF,TGTGCCAGCAGCGTTGTCGACAGGGGAAACGAGCAGTACTTC
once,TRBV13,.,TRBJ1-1,CASSLPWDTKEEAFF,TGTGCCAGCAGCCTCCCTTGGGACACCAAGGAAGAAGCTTTCTTT
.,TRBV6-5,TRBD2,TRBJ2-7,CASSSTTYRGGHEQYF,TGTGCCAGCAGTTCTACTACGTATAGGGGAGGGCACGAGCAGTACTTC
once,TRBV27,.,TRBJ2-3,CASSESEGTDTQYF,TGTGCCAGCAGCGAGAGCGAAGGCACAGATACGCAGTATTTT
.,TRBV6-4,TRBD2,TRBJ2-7,CASGRDEQYF,TGTGCCAGCGGGAGGGACGAGCAGTACTTC
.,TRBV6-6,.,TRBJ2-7,CASSYLDRRSSYEQYF,TGTGCCAGCAGTTACCTCGACAGACGGAGCTCCTACGAGCAGTACTTC
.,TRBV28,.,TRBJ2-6,CASQTGLPAGTGANVLTF,TGTGCCAGCCAAACGGGACTGCCGGCCGGTACTGGGGCCAACGTCCTGACTTTC